This TCR beta chain came from a study of T cell repertoires in cytomegalovirus infection. In the study overall: It was the public TCR beta signatures that indicated both CMV infection and matching HLA type.

Each CDR3 protein gets one entry after TCRdb re-called the reads with MiXCR. The top ten hold 15% to 25% of the sample, which has roughly 310,000 distinct CDR3 sequences, 25% to 35% seen once. V lost 1 base to trimming and J lost 1 base, with 11 bases between them. CDR1 and CDR2 (germline): MNHEY, SMNVEV (reference sequence). The CDR3 covers 15 residues. In regard to this clonotype: The antigen remains unidentified.

V and J are TRBV27 and TRBJ2-7; no firm D call. Material: cultured PBMCs, obtained from culture after CMV antigen stimulation. The TCR comes from a human donor in good health (CMV status not recorded). Some clones in this sample may be carry-over from other donors' samples. The chain's CDR3 is CASSLLGTESYEQYF. For the CDR3, the DNA is TGTGCCAGCAGTTTATTGGGTACTGAGTCCTACGAGCAGTACTTC.